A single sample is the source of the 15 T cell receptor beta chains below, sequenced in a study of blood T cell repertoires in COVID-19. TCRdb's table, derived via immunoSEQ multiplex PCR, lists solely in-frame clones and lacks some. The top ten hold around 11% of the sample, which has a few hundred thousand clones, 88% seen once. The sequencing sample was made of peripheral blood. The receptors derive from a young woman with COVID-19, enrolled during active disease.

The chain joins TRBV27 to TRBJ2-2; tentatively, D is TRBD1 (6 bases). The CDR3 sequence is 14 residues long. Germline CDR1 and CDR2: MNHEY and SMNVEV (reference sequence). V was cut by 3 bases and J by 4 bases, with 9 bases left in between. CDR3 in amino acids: CASSLQGSTGELFF. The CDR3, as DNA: TGTGCCAGCAGTTTGCAGGGGAGCACCGGGGAGCTGTTTTTT.

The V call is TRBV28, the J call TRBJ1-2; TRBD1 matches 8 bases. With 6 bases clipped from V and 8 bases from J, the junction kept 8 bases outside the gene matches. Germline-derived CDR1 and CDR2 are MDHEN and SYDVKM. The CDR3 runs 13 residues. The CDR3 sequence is CASRPDRVGGYTF. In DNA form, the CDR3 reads TGTGCCAGCAGACCGGACAGGGTGGGAGGCTACACCTTC.

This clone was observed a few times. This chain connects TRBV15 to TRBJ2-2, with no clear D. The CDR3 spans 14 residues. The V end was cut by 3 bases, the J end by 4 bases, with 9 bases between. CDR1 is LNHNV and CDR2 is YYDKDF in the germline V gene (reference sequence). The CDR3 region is CATSRVAGTGELFF. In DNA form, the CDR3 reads TGTGCCACCAGCAGGGTAGCCGGCACCGGGGAGCTGTTTTTT. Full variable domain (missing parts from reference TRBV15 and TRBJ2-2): DAMVIQNPRYQVTQFGKPVTLSCSQTLNHNVMYWYQQKSSQAPKLLFHYYDKDFNNEADTPDNFQSRRPNTSFCFLDIRSPGLGDTAMYLCATSRVAGTGELFFGEGSRLTVL.

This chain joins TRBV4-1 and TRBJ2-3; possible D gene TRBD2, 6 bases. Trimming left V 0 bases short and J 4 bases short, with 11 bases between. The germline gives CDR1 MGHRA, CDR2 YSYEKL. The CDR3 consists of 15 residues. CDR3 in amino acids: CASSQDGGGADTQYF. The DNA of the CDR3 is TGCGCCAGCAGCCAAGACGGCGGAGGGGCAGATACGCAGTATTTT.

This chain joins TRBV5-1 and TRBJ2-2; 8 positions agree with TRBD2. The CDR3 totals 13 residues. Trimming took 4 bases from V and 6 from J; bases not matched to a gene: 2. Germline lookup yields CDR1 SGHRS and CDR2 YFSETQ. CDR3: CASSPGGPGELFF. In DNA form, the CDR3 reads TGCGCCAGCAGCCCGGGGGGGCCCGGGGAGCTGTTTTTT.

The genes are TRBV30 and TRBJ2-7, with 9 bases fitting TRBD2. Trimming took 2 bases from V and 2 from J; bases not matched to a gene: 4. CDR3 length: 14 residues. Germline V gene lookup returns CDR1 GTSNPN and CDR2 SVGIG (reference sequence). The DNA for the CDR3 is TGTGCCTGGAGTTCGGGACTAGCCACCTACGAGCAGTACTTC. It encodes CAWSSGLATYEQYF.

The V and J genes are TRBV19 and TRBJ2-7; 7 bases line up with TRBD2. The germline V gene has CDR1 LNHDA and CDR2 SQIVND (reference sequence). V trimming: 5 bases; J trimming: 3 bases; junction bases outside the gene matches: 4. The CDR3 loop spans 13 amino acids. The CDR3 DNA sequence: TGTGCCAGTAGTGCGGGGGAAAGCTACGAGCAGTACTTC. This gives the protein CASSAGESYEQYF.

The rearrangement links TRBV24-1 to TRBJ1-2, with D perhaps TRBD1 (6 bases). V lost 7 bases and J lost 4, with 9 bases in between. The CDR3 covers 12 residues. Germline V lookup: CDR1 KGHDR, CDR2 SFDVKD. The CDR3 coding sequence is TGTGCCACCAGAAGGACAGCCTATGGCTACACCTTC. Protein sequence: CATRRTAYGYTF.

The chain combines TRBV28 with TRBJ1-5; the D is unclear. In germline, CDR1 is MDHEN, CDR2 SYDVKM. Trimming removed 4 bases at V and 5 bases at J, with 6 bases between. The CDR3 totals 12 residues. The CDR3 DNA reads TGTGCCAGCAGTTATTCCGATCAGCCCCAGCATTTT. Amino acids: CASSYSDQPQHF.

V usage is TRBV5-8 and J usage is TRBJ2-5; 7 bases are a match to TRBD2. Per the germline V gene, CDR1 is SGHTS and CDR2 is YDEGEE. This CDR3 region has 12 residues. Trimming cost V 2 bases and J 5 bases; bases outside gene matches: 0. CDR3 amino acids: CASSFGGETQYF. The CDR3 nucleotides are TGTGCCAGCAGCTTCGGGGGGGAGACCCAGTACTTC.

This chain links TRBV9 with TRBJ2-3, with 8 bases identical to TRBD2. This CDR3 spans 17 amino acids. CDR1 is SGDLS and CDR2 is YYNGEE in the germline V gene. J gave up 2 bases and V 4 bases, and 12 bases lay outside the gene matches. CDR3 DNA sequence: TGTGCCAGCAGCTTCTCCGGGAGGGCTAGTCCCACAGATACGCAGTATTTT. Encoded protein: CASSFSGRASPTDTQYF.

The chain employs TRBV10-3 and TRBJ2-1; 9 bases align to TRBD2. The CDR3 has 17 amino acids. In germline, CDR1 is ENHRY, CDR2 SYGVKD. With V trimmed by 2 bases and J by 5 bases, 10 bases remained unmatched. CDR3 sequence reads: CAISEPRGLAGNNEQFF. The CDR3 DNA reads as TGTGCCATCAGTGAGCCCAGGGGCCTAGCGGGAAACAATGAGCAGTTCTTC.

Written as DNA, the CDR3 is TGCGCCAGCAGCCAAGATTCAGGGAACACTGAAGCTTTCTTT. As protein: CASSQDSGNTEAFF. The gene calls are TRBV4-1 and TRBJ1-1; D gene ambiguous. Trimming shortened V by 0 bases and J by 1 base, and 6 bases separated the two germline ends. The CDR3 has 14 amino acids. Per germline, CDR1 MGHRA and CDR2 YSYEKL.

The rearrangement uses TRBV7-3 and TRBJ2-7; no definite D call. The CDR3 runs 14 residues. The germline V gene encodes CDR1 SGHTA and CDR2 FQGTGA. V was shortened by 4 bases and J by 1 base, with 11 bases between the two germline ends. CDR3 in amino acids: CASSSLERSYEQYF. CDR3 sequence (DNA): TGTGCCAGCAGCTCCCTGGAGCGATCCTACGAGCAGTACTTC.

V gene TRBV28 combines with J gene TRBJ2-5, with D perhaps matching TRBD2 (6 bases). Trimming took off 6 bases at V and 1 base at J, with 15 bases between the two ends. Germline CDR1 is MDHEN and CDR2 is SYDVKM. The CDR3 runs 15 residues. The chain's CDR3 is CASSQERGLQETQYF. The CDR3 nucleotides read TGTGCCAGCAGCCAGGAAAGGGGACTCCAAGAGACCCAGTACTTC.